The next 14 T cell receptor beta chains were all read from a single sample in a study of technical replicates of blood from several donors (dated by TCRdb to the late 2010s). The library came from the immunoSEQ multiplex PCR assay. TCRdb's version of the immuneACCESS table is confined to in-frame rearrangements and falls short of the full clone set. An unresolved V gene accounts for under half of the shortfall where checked; the remainder is of unknown origin. A total of 45,000 to 65,000 clones appear in this sample, around 94% of them only once. Around 0.2% of the sample rests with the top ten. The sequencing input was T cells isolated from PBMCs. These receptors were taken from a human donor in good health.

The rearrangement links TRBV5-4 to TRBJ2-7; TRBD2 might be the D (5 bases). V lost 1 base to trimming and J lost 3 bases, with 14 bases between them. This CDR3 is 15 amino acids long. Germline CDR1 and CDR2: SGHNT and YYREEE (reference sequence). The CDR3 loop reads CASSLSSEPHYEQYF. The DNA of the CDR3 is TGTGCCAGCAGCTTGAGTAGCGAGCCTCACTACGAGCAGTACTTC.

This rearrangement joins TRBV5-4 to TRBJ2-2; 13 nucleotides agree with TRBD2. The CDR3 length is 16 residues. Germline values: CDR1 SGHNT, CDR2 YYREEE (reference sequence). Trimming cost V 4 bases and J 7 bases; bases outside gene matches: 7. CDR3 sequence reads: CASSAGLAGVGGELFF. The CDR3 nucleotides read TGTGCCAGCAGCGCCGGACTAGCGGGAGTAGGCGGGGAGCTGTTTTTT.

This chain uses TRBV5-5 with TRBJ2-7, with D possibly being TRBD2 (6 bases). V was clipped by 5 bases and J by 6 bases, with 12 bases between them. CDR1 is SGHKS and CDR2 is YYEKEE in the germline V gene (reference sequence). The CDR3 length is 12 residues. CDR3 coding DNA: TGTGCCAGCAGGTCGGGAGCTATCGAGCAGTACTTC. Protein sequence: CASRSGAIEQYF.

The V gene is TRBV28, the J gene TRBJ1-4; unclear D gene. V lost 7 bases, J lost 5 bases, and 23 bases lay in between. This CDR3 is 17 amino acids long. Per the germline V gene, CDR1 is MDHEN and CDR2 is SYDVKM. The CDR3 DNA is TGTGCCAGCACCTTGGGTACAGTCATGCCCGTAAATGAAAAACTGTTTTTT. This codes for CASTLGTVMPVNEKLFF.

This rearrangement joins TRBV9 to TRBJ2-1; a possible D gene is TRBD2 (6 bases). Germline V CDR1 and CDR2: SGDLS, YYNGEE. The V and J ends lost 0 bases and 0 bases respectively, with 19 bases between them. This CDR3 contains 19 residues. The CDR3 protein is CASSVDPGGLPFSYNEQFF. The CDR3 DNA follows: TGTGCCAGCAGCGTAGACCCTGGTGGACTACCGTTCTCCTACAATGAGCAGTTCTTC.

The chain carries TRBV7-9 and TRBJ2-7; D perhaps matches TRBD2 (6 bases). Germline-derived CDR1 and CDR2 are SEHNR and FQNEAQ (reference sequence). V lost 4 bases to trimming and J lost 7 bases, with 8 bases between them. The CDR3 covers 11 residues. In nucleotides, the CDR3 is TGTGCCAGCAGCTGGGGGGTTGAGCAGTACTTC. Encoded protein: CASSWGVEQYF. The entire variable domain, with the rest obtained from reference TRBV7-9 and TRBJ2-7, is as follows: DTGVSQNPRHKITKRGQNVTFRCDPISEHNRLYWYRQTLGQGPEFLTYFQNEAQLEKSRLLSDRFSAERPKGSFSTLEIQRTEQGDSAMYLCASSWGVEQYFGPGTRLTVT.

V and J are TRBV6-5 and TRBJ1-4; tentatively, D is TRBD1 (5 bases). Germline lookup yields CDR1 MNHEY and CDR2 SVGAGI. The ends were cut back, 5 bases at V and 11 bases at J, with 18 bases in the middle. The CDR3 has 14 amino acids. The CDR3 DNA is TGTGCCAGCAGTAAACAGGAGGGGCTTTTGAAACTGTTTTTT. The encoded protein is CASSKQEGLLKLFF.

The V and J genes are TRBV7-9 and TRBJ2-7; 12 bases agree with TRBD2. In germline, CDR1 is SEHNR, CDR2 FQNEAQ (reference sequence). The CDR3 loop spans 15 amino acids. Trimming took 5 bases from V and 4 from J; bases not matched to a gene: 6. CDR3: CASSPRLAGEYEQYF. CDR3 sequence (DNA): TGTGCCAGCAGCCCCAGACTAGCGGGAGAGTACGAGCAGTACTTC. Full variable domain (rest looked up from reference TRBV7-9 and TRBJ2-7): DTGVSQNPRHKITKRGQNVTFRCDPISEHNRLYWYRQTLGQGPEFLTYFQNEAQLEKSRLLSDRFSAERPKGSFSTLEIQRTEQGDSAMYLCASSPRLAGEYEQYFGPGTRLTVT.

The gene calls are TRBV7-9 and TRBJ2-1; D not resolved. CDR1 is SEHNR, CDR2 FQNEAQ, per germline (reference sequence). V lost 2 bases to trimming and J lost 7 bases, with 21 bases between them. The CDR3 spans 17 residues. CDR3 bases: TGTGCCAGCAGCTTATCCCTGGTGGAATCAGGAAGGAATGAGCAGTTCTTC. Translated, it gives CASSLSLVESGRNEQFF.

The count of this clone is one. The chain has TRBV7-2 and TRBJ1-1; D uncertain. In germline, CDR1 is SGHTA, CDR2 FQGNSA. V gave up 2 bases and J gave up 0 bases, with 7 bases separating them. This CDR3 has 14 amino acids. This chain's CDR3 is CASSLYHMNTEAFF. CDR3 DNA: TGTGCCAGCAGCTTATATCACATGAACACTGAAGCTTTCTTT.

This sequence joins TRBV5-4 and TRBJ2-7; 7 nucleotides agree with TRBD2. Germline loops: CDR1 SGHNT, CDR2 YYREEE (reference sequence). V shed 6 bases, J shed 0 bases, and the junction held 9 bases outside the gene matches. The CDR3 is 15 amino acids. CDR3 in amino acids: CASKPAGTSSYEQYF. The CDR3 DNA reads TGTGCCAGCAAACCAGCGGGGACCTCCTCCTACGAGCAGTACTTC.

The J gene is TRBJ1-1, the V gene TRBV18; possibly TRBD1 for D (6 bases). Germline V CDR1 and CDR2: KGHSH, LQKENI. This CDR3 comprises 13 residues. The ends were cut back, 6 bases at V and 4 bases at J, with 12 bases in the middle. The DNA of the CDR3 is TGTGCCAGCTCCGCGACAGGAACCACTGAAGCTTTCTTT. Translation gives CASSATGTTEAFF. Using reference TRBV18 and TRBJ1-1 for the parts outside the CDR3, the full variable domain is NAGVMQNPRHLVRRRGQEARLRCSPMKGHSHVYWYRQLPEEGLKFMVYLQKENIIDESGMPKERFSAEFPKEGPSILRIQQVVRGDSAAYFCASSATGTTEAFFGQGTRLTVV.

The chain employs TRBV11-1 and TRBJ2-3; a weak D match, TRBD2 (5 bases). In germline, CDR1 is SGHAT, CDR2 FQDESV (reference sequence). This CDR3 has 13 amino acids. The germline V and J ends were trimmed by 5 bases and 4 bases, with 10 bases remaining between them. This CDR3 reads CASSQLEADTQYF. For the CDR3, the DNA is TGTGCCAGCAGCCAACTAGAGGCAGATACGCAGTATTTT.

J is TRBJ2-5 and V is TRBV28; D remains ambiguous. The CDR3 sequence is 11 residues long. V lost 5 bases, J lost 3 bases, and 4 bases lay in between. Per germline, CDR1 MDHEN and CDR2 SYDVKM. For the CDR3, the DNA is TGTGCCAGCAGTACAAAAGAGACCCAGTACTTC. It yields the protein CASSTKETQYF.